A single sample gave rise to the 7 T cell receptor beta chains below, sequenced in a study of T cell responses to AZD1222 COVID-19 vaccine. The repertoire was sequenced with immunoSEQ multiplex PCR; TCRdb's copy has only in-frame clones and lacks some. The sample shows over 90,000 clones, approximately 88% of them seen only once. Sample: peripheral blood, taken on day 0 of AZD1222 vaccination. The receptor source for this set is an adult in good health.

The chain couples TRBV6-4 to TRBJ2-7; 10 bases align to TRBD1. This CDR3 contains 13 residues. CDR1 MRHNA and CDR2 SNTAGT come from the germline V gene. The J segment lost 5 bases and the V segment lost 6 bases, leaving 4 bases of the junction unmatched. CDR3 protein: CASSRDRGDEQYF. CDR3 coding DNA: TGTGCCAGCAGCCGGGACAGGGGCGACGAGCAGTACTTC.

The chain employs TRBV6-5 and TRBJ1-1; D call uncertain. The CDR3 is made up of 13 amino acids. The germline CDR1 and CDR2 sequences are MNHEY and SVGAGI. Between the trimmed V and J ends, which lost 2 bases and 1 base, there was a span of 5 bases. The CDR3: CASSYLQNTEAFF. The DNA of the CDR3 is TGTGCCAGCAGTTACCTGCAGAACACTGAAGCTTTCTTT.

The chain has TRBV7-2 and TRBJ1-5; D is uncertain. CDR1 SGHTA and CDR2 FQGNSA come from the germline V gene. This CDR3 spans 13 amino acids. Deletions cut 2 bases from V and 5 bases from J, with 7 bases between. The CDR3 spells CASSLQRDQPQHF. The CDR3 coding sequence is TGTGCCAGCAGCTTACAAAGGGATCAGCCCCAGCATTTT.

The genes are TRBV12-3 or TRBV12-4 and TRBJ2-2, with D perhaps matching TRBD1 (5 bases). Trimming removed 3 bases at V and 6 bases at J, with 5 bases between. This CDR3 has 12 amino acids. For the CDR3, the DNA is TGTGCCAGCAGTTTCAGGGCCGGGGAGCTGTTTTTT. Translating gives CASSFRAGELFF.

The chain links TRBV10-3 to TRBJ2-1; 7 nucleotides match TRBD2. The V gene end was trimmed by 0 bases and the J gene end by 9 bases; junction bases not matched to a gene: 8. CDR1 is ENHRY, CDR2 SYGVKD, per germline. CDR3 length: 15 residues. The CDR3 loop reads CAISESGTSAAEQFF. In DNA, the CDR3 is TGTGCCATCAGTGAGTCGGGTACTAGCGCGGCTGAGCAGTTCTTC.

This chain's CDR3 is CASSKDINSGNTIYF. CDR3 nucleotides: TGTGCCAGCAGCAAGGACATCAACTCTGGAAACACCATATATTTT. The rearrangement links TRBV7-2 to TRBJ1-3, with D possibly TRBD1 on 5 matching bases. This CDR3 contains 15 residues. Trimming left V 5 bases short and J 0 bases short, with 11 bases between. Germline CDR1 SGHTA, CDR2 FQGNSA.

The rearrangement uses TRBV11-2 and TRBJ2-6; D is unresolved. The V gene's germline CDR1 is SGHAT and CDR2 FQNNGV. The V end lost 3 bases, the J end lost 4 bases, and 13 bases lay between the germline ends. The CDR3 extends over 16 amino acids. Here the CDR3 DNA reads TGTGCCAGCAGCTTTTTGGACGGAACGGGGGCCAACGTCCTGACTTTC. It codes for CASSFLDGTGANVLTF.